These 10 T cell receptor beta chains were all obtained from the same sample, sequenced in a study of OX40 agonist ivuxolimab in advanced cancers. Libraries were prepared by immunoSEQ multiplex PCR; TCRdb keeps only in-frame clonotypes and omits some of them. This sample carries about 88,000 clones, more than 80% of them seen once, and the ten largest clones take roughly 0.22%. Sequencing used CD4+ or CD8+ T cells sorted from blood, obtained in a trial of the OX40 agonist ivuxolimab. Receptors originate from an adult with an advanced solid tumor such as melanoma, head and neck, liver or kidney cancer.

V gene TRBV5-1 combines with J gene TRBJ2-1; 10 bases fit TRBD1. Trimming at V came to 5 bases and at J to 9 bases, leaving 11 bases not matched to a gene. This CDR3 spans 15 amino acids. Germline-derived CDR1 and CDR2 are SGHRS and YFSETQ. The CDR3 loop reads CASRHGQGGISEQFF. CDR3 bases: TGCGCCAGCAGGCACGGACAGGGGGGGATTAGTGAGCAGTTCTTC.

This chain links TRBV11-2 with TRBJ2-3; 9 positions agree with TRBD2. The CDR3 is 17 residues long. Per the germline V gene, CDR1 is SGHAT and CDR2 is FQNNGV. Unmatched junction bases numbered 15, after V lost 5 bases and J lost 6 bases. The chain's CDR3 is CASSPRGSGGTPDTQYF. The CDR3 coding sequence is TGTGCCAGCAGCCCCCGGGGAAGCGGGGGGACCCCCGATACGCAGTATTTT.

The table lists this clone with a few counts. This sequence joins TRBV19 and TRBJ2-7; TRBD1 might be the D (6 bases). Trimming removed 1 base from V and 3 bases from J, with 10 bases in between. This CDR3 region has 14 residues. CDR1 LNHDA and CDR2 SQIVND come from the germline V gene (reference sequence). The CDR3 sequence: CASSIGTAYYEQYF. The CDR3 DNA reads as TGTGCCAGTAGTATAGGGACAGCGTACTACGAGCAGTACTTC.

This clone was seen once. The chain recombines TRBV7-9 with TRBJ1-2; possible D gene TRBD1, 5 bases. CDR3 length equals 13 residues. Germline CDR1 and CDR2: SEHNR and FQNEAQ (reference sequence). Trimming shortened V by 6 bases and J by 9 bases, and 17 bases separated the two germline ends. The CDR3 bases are TGTGCCAGCAGTAAAGATACAGGCCGGCGCTACACCTTC. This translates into CASSKDTGRRYTF.

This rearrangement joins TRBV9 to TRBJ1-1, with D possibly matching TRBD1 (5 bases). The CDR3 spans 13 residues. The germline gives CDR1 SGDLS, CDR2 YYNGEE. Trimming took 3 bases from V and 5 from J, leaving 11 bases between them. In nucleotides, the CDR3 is TGTGCCAGCAGCGCGACAGCCTCTACTGAAGCTTTCTTT. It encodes CASSATASTEAFF.

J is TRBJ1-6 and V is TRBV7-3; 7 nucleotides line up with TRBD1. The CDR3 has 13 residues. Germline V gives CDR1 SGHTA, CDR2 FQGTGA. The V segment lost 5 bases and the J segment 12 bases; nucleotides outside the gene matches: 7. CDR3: CASSIEAGGPLHF. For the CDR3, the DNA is TGTGCCAGCAGCATAGAAGCAGGGGGACCCCTCCACTTT.

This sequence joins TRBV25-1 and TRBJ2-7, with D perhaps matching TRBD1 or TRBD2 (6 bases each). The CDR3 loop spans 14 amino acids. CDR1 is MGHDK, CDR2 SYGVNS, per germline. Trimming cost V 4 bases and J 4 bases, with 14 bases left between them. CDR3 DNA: TGTGCCAGCAGTGCCCTAGGGGGGCAGTACGAGCAGTACTTC. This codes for CASSALGGQYEQYF.

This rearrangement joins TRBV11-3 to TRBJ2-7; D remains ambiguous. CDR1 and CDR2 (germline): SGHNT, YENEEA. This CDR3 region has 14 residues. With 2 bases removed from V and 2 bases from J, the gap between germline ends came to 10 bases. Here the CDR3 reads CASSLTHGAYEQYF. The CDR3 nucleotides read TGTGCCAGCAGCTTAACCCACGGAGCCTACGAGCAGTACTTC. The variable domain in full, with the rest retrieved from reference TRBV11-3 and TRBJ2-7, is EAGVVQSPRYKIIEKKQPVAFWCNPISGHNTLYWYLQNLGQGPELLIRYENEEAVDDSQLPKDRFSAERLKGVDSTLKIQPAELGDSAVYLCASSLTHGAYEQYFGPGTRLTVT.

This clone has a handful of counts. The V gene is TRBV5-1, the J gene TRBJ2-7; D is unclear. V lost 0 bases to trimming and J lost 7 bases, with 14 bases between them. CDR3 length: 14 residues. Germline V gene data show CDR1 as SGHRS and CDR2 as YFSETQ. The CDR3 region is CASSLDQSPGEQYF. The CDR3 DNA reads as TGCGCCAGCAGCTTGGATCAGTCCCCTGGAGAGCAGTACTTC.

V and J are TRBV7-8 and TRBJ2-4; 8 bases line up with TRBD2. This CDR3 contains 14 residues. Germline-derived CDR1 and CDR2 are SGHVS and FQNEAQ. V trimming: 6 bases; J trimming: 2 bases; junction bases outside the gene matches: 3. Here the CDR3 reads CASSFSGTKNIQYF. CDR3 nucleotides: TGTGCCAGCAGTTTTAGCGGGACCAAAAACATTCAGTACTTC.